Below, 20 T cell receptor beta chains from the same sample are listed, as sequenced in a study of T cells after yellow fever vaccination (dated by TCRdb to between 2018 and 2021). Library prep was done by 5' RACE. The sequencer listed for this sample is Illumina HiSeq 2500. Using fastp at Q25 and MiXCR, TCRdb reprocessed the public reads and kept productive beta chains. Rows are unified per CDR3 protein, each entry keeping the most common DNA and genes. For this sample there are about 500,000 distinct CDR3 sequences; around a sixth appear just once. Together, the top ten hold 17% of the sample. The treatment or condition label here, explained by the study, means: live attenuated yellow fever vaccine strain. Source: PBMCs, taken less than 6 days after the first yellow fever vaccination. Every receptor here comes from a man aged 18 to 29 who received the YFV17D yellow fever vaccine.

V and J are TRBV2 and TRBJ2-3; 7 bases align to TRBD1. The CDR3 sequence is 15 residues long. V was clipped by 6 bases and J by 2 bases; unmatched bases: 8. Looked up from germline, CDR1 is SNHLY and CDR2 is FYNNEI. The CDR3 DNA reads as TGTGCCAGCAGGTCCAGGGGGATCTACACAGATACGCAGTATTTT. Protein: CASRSRGIYTDTQYF.

The CDR3 region is CASSELDSYEQYV. The CDR3 DNA is TGTGCCAGCAGTGAGTTGGATTCCTACGAGCAGTACGTC. The chain couples TRBV2 to TRBJ2-7; no reliable D call. Germline assignment: CDR1 SNHLY and CDR2 FYNNEI. V was pared by 3 bases and J by 1 base, with 7 bases between. CDR3 length: 13 amino acids.

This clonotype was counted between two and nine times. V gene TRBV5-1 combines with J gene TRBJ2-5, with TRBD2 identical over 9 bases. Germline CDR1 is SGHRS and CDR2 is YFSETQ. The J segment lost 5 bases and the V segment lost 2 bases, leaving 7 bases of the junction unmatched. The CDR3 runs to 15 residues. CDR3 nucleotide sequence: TGCGCCAGCAGCTTTGGCGGGGGGGTAGAGGAGACCCAGTACTTC. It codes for CASSFGGGVEETQYF.

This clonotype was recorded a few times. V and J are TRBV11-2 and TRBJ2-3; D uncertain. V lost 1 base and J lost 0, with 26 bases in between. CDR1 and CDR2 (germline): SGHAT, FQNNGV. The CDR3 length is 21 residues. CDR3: CASSLGSTLPRPRASTDTQYF. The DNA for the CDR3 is TGTGCCAGCAGCTTAGGATCCACCCTCCCCAGGCCCAGAGCTAGCACAGATACGCAGTATTTT.

CDR3: CASSSPRTGGQSWYGYTF. As DNA, the CDR3 is TGTGCCAGCTCCTCGCCCCGGACAGGGGGTCAATCGTGGTATGGCTACACCTTC. This chain uses TRBV11-1 with TRBJ1-2; TRBD1 aligns across 10 bases. This CDR3 has 18 amino acids. The germline V gene encodes CDR1 SGHAT and CDR2 FQDESV (reference sequence). V was clipped by 8 bases and J by 5 bases; unmatched bases: 20.

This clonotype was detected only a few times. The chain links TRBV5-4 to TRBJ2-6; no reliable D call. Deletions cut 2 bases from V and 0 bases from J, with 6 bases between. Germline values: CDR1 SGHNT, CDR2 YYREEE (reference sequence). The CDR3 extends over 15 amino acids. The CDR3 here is CASSFRDSGANVLTF. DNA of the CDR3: TGTGCCAGCAGCTTTAGGGACTCTGGGGCCAACGTCCTGACTTTC.

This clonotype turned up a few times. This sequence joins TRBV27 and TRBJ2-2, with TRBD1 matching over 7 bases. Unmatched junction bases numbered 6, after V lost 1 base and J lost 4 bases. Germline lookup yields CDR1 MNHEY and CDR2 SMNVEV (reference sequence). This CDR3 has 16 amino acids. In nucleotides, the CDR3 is TGTGCCAGCAGTTTATGGTGGACAGGCATCACCGGGGAGCTGTTTTTT. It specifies CASSLWWTGITGELFF.

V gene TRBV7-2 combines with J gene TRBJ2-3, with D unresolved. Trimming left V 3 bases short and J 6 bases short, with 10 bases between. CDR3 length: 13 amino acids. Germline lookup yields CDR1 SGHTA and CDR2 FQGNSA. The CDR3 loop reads CASSFRVGDTQYF. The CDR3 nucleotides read TGTGCCAGCAGCTTCCGGGTGGGTGATACGCAGTATTTT.

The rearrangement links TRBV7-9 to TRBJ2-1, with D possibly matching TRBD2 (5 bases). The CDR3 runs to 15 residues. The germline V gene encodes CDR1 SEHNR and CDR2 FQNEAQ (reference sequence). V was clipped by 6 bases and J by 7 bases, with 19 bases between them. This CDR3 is CASSTADHWTNEQFF. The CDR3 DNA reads TGTGCCAGCAGTACAGCGGATCACTGGACTAATGAGCAGTTCTTC.

CDR3 protein: CASSFQGSYNEQFF. CDR3 coding DNA: TGTGCCAGCAGCTTCCAGGGGTCCTACAATGAGCAGTTCTTC. The V gene is TRBV7-2, the J gene TRBJ2-1, with a tentative D call TRBD1 (6 bases). The CDR3 sequence is 14 residues long. Trimming removed 3 bases at V and 1 base at J, with 7 bases between. In germline, CDR1 is SGHTA, CDR2 FQGNSA.

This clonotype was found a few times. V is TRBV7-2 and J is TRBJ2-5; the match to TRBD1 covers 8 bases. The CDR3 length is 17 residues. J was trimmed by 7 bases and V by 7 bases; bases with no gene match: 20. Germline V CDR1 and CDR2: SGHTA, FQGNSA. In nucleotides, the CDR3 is TGTGCCAGCACCCTTGTCGATGGCAGGGGGCTTGAGAGGACCCAGTACTTC. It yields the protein CASTLVDGRGLERTQYF.

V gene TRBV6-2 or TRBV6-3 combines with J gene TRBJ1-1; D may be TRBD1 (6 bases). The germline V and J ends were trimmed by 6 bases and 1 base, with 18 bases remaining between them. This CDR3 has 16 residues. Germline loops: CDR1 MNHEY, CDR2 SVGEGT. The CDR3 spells CASSAWGRGGNTEAFF. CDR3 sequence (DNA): TGTGCCAGCAGCGCCTGGGGTCGAGGGGGGAACACTGAAGCTTTCTTT.

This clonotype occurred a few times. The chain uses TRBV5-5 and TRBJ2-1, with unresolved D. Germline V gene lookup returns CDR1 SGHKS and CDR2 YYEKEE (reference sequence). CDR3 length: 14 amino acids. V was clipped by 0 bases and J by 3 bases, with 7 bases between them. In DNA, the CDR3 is TGTGCCAGCAGCTTGGATGACGGCTACAATGAGCAGTTCTTC. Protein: CASSLDDGYNEQFF.

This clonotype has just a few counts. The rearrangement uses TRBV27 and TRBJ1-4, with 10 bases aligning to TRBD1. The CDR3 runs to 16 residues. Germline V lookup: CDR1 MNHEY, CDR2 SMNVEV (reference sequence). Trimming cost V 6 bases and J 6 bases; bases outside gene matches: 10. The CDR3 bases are TGTGCCAGCAGATCTCAGACAGGGGGCTTCTATGAAAAACTGTTTTTT. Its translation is CASRSQTGGFYEKLFF.

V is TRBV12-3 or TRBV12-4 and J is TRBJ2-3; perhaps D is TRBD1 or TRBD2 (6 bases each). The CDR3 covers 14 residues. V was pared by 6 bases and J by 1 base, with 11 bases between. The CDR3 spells CASRSEGGTDTQYF. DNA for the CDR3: TGTGCCAGCAGGTCGGAGGGGGGCACAGATACGCAGTATTTT.

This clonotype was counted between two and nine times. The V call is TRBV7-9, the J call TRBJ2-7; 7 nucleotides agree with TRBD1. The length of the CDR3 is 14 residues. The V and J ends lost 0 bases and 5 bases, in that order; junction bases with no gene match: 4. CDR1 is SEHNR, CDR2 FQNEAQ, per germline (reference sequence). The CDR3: CASSLALTGDEQYV. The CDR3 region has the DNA TGTGCCAGCAGCTTAGCGCTTACAGGGGACGAGCAGTACGTC.

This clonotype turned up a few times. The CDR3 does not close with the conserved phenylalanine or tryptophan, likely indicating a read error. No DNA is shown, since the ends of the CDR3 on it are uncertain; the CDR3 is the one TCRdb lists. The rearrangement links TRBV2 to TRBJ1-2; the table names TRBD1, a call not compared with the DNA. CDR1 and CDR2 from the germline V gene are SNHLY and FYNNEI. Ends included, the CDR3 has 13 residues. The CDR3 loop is CASSEARGRRTWG.

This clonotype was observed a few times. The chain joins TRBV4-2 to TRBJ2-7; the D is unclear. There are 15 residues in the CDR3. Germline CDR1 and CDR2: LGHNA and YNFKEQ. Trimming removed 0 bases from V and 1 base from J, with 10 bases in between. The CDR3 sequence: CASSQESGLSYEQYF. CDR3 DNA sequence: TGTGCCAGCAGCCAAGAGTCGGGCCTATCCTACGAGCAGTACTTC.

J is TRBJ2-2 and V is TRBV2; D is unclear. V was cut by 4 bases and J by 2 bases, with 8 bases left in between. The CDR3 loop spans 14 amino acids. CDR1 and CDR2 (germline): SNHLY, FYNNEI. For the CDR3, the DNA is TGTGCCAGCAGTGGGCAGCTTAACACCGGGGAGCTGTTTTTT. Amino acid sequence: CASSGQLNTGELFF.

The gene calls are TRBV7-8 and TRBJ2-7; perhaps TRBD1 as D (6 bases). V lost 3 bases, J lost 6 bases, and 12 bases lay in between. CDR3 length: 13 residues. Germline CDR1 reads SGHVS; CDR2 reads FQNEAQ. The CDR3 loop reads CASSLTGQGEQYV. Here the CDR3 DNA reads TGTGCCAGCAGCTTGACAGGTCAGGGCGAGCAGTACGTC.